These 23 T cell receptor beta chains came from one sample sequenced in a study of OX40 agonist ivuxolimab in advanced cancers. Assay: immunoSEQ multiplex PCR; the TCRdb copy retains only in-frame clones and omits some. The table has about 100,000 clones, about nine tenths seen once. The sequences come from CD4+ or CD8+ T cells sorted from blood, collected in a trial of the OX40 agonist ivuxolimab. These TCRs come from an adult with an advanced solid tumor such as melanoma, head and neck, liver or kidney cancer.

This clone was observed a single time. The V and J genes are TRBV19 and TRBJ2-1, with TRBD1 matching 12 bases. Germline assignment: CDR1 LNHDA and CDR2 SQIVND (reference sequence). After removal of 5 bases from V and 8 bases from J, the junction contained 4 bases not matched to a gene. This CDR3 spans 14 amino acids. CDR3: CASSSGTGGYEQFF. As DNA, the CDR3 is TGTGCCAGTAGTTCAGGGACAGGGGGCTATGAGCAGTTCTTC.

The V and J genes are TRBV27 and TRBJ1-2; D gene unclear. Trimming cost V 5 bases and J 8 bases, with 12 bases left between them. Germline loops: CDR1 MNHEY, CDR2 SMNVEV (reference sequence). CDR3 length equals 12 residues. Written as DNA, the CDR3 is TGTGCCAGCAGTCCCCCACACGGGGGCTACACCTTC. Residues: CASSPPHGGYTF.

The chain carries TRBV6-6 and TRBJ1-1, with D unclear. This CDR3 contains 13 residues. V gave up 8 bases and J gave up 6 bases, with 16 bases separating them. Per the germline V gene, CDR1 is MNHNY and CDR2 is SVGAGI (reference sequence). CDR3 in DNA: TGTGCCAGCGGGTTATCAATGGAGGCTGAAGCTTTCTTT. The encoded protein is CASGLSMEAEAFF.

The genes are TRBV6-5 and TRBJ1-2, with TRBD1 matching over 7 bases. V shed 0 bases, J shed 0 bases, and the junction held 1 base outside the gene matches. The germline CDR1 and CDR2 sequences are MNHEY and SVGAGI. The length of the CDR3 is 15 residues. DNA of the CDR3: TGTGCCAGCAGTTACTCCGGGACAGCTAACTATGGCTACACCTTC. This sequence encodes CASSYSGTANYGYTF.

This clone was seen just once. The chain is built from TRBV9 and TRBJ2-5; maybe TRBD1 (5 bases). Gene TRBJ2-7 matches the end of the DNA better, so the J call may be wrong. CDR1 is SGDLS, CDR2 YYNGEE, per germline. The CDR3 runs to 16 residues. The CDR3 DNA reads as TGTGCCAGCAGCGTAGACCCGGCAGGGCCTTCTTACGAGCAGTACTTC. Its translation is CASSVDPAGPSYEQYF.

This chain links TRBV4-1 with TRBJ2-3; TRBD2 might be the D (5 bases). This CDR3 contains 17 residues. Trimming stripped 0 bases from V and 2 bases from J, with 15 bases between. Germline V lookup: CDR1 MGHRA, CDR2 YSYEKL. The CDR3, as DNA: TGCGCCAGCAGCCAAGATTTCCTAGCTTCTTACACAGATACGCAGTATTTT. This codes for CASSQDFLASYTDTQYF.

Only a few counts were recorded for this clone. The CDR3 loop reads CASSLSGGYSPLHF. Written as DNA, the CDR3 is TGTGCCAGCAGCCTGTCGGGGGGATATTCACCCCTCCACTTT. V is TRBV7-9 and J is TRBJ1-6; TRBD1 is a possible D gene (5 bases). The CDR3 covers 14 residues. CDR1 and CDR2 (germline): SEHNR, FQNEAQ (reference sequence). V was pared by 5 bases and J by 8 bases, with 13 bases between. Combining the CDR3 with reference TRBV7-9 and TRBJ1-6 gives the whole variable domain DTGVSQNPRHKITKRGQNVTFRCDPISEHNRLYWYRQTLGQGPEFLTYFQNEAQLEKSRLLSDRFSAERPKGSFSTLEIQRTEQGDSAMYLCASSLSGGYSPLHFGNGTRLTVT.

This chain links TRBV25-1 with TRBJ2-5; 8 bases match TRBD2. J gave up 5 bases and V 4 bases, and 12 bases lay outside the gene matches. The germline gives CDR1 MGHDK, CDR2 SYGVNS. The CDR3 sequence is 16 residues long. The CDR3 loop reads CASSVRTSLLGETQYF. The CDR3 DNA is TGTGCCAGCAGTGTGAGGACTAGCCTCTTAGGGGAGACCCAGTACTTC.

The chain has TRBV11-1 and TRBJ2-7, with D perhaps TRBD1 (5 bases). CDR3 length equals 14 residues. The germline V and J ends were trimmed by 5 bases and 1 base, with 12 bases remaining between them. The V gene's germline CDR1 is SGHAT and CDR2 FQDESV (reference sequence). The CDR3 reads CASSQHRRSYEQYF. The CDR3 nucleotides read TGTGCCAGCAGCCAACACAGGCGATCCTACGAGCAGTACTTC.

The V call is TRBV7-8, the J call TRBJ2-1; D unclear. The CDR3 length is 15 residues. V was cut by 5 bases and J by 1 base, with 12 bases left in between. The germline V gene has CDR1 SGHVS and CDR2 FQNEAQ. The DNA for the CDR3 is TGTGCCAGCAGCCCCTTGCCCGGATCCTACAATGAGCAGTTCTTC. Translated: CASSPLPGSYNEQFF. Full variable domain (rest looked up from reference TRBV7-8 and TRBJ2-1): GAGVSQSPRYKVAKRGQDVALRCDPISGHVSLFWYQQALGQGPEFLTYFQNEAQLDKSGLPSDRFFAERPEGSVSTLKIQRTQQEDSAVYLCASSPLPGSYNEQFFGPGTRLTVL.

The CDR3 spells CASSSGGQGVYGYTF. The CDR3, as DNA: TGTGCCAGCAGTTCCGGGGGACAGGGAGTATATGGCTACACCTTC. J is TRBJ1-2 and V is TRBV6-5; 9 bases map to TRBD1. V shed 4 bases, J shed 5 bases, and the junction held 8 bases outside the gene matches. Germline CDR1 MNHEY, CDR2 SVGAGI. There are 15 residues in the CDR3.

The genes are TRBV30 and TRBJ2-5, with D tentatively TRBD1 (6 bases). The CDR3 consists of 15 residues. V was shortened by 2 bases and J by 5 bases, with 18 bases between the two germline ends. CDR1 is GTSNPN and CDR2 is SVGIG in the germline V gene (reference sequence). In DNA, the CDR3 is TGTGCCTGGAGTCGTCCCTACAGGGAGAGGGAGACCCAGTACTTC. Protein: CAWSRPYRERETQYF.

The rearrangement joins TRBV30 to TRBJ1-6, with TRBD1 matching over 9 bases. This CDR3 comprises 14 residues. Per the germline V gene, CDR1 is GTSNPN and CDR2 is SVGIG (reference sequence). V shed 2 bases, J shed 10 bases, and the junction held 6 bases outside the gene matches. In DNA, the CDR3 is TGTGCCTGGAGTAGAGGACAGGGGAGGTCACCCCTCCACTTT. It codes for CAWSRGQGRSPLHF.

This chain links TRBV5-1 with TRBJ2-7; D is perhaps TRBD1 (6 bases). V lost 4 bases to trimming and J lost 1 base, with 15 bases between them. Germline V CDR1 and CDR2: SGHRS, YFSETQ. The CDR3 contains 15 residues. CDR3 nucleotide sequence: TGCGCCAGCAGCCCCGACCCGACAGGATCCTACGAGCAGTACTTC. Translating it yields CASSPDPTGSYEQYF.

The J gene is TRBJ2-7, the V gene TRBV5-1; D remains unclear. V was shortened by 0 bases and J by 2 bases, with 9 bases between the two germline ends. The CDR3 totals 14 residues. From germline, CDR1 is SGHRS and CDR2 YFSETQ. CDR3 in DNA: TGCGCCAGCAGCTTGGGGCTAGGGACCTACGAGCAGTACTTC. This gives the protein CASSLGLGTYEQYF. Supplemented by reference TRBV5-1 and TRBJ2-7, the full variable domain reads KAGVTQTPRYLIKTRGQQVTLSCSPISGHRSVSWYQQTPGQGLQFLFEYFSETQRNKGNFPGRFSGRQFSNSRSEMNVSTLELGDSALYLCASSLGLGTYEQYFGPGTRLTVT.

The chain links TRBV5-4 to TRBJ2-7; TRBD1 matches at 7 bases. The CDR3 runs 15 residues. CDR1 SGHNT and CDR2 YYREEE come from the germline V gene (reference sequence). V lost 4 bases, J lost 0 bases, and 7 bases stayed unmatched. CDR3: CASSLGQVSSYEQYF. CDR3 DNA sequence: TGTGCCAGCAGCCTCGGACAGGTGAGCTCCTACGAGCAGTACTTC. The complete variable domain, with remaining parts taken from reference TRBV5-4 and TRBJ2-7, reads ETGVTQSPTHLIKTRGQQVTLRCSSQSGHNTVSWYQQALGQGPQFIFQYYREEENGRGNFPPRFSGLQFPNYSSELNVNALELDDSALYLCASSLGQVSSYEQYFGPGTRLTVT.

The gene calls are TRBV11-2 and TRBJ2-7, with 13 bases lining up with TRBD2. Germline assignment: CDR1 SGHAT and CDR2 FQNNGV. The CDR3 totals 16 residues. V lost 4 bases to trimming and J lost 4 bases; unmatched junction nucleotides: 7. The CDR3 spells CASSYLGTSGMYEQYF. CDR3 coding DNA: TGTGCCAGCAGCTACCTGGGGACTAGCGGGATGTACGAGCAGTACTTC.

The rearrangement joins TRBV7-2 to TRBJ1-2; the match to TRBD1 covers 10 bases. Trimming took 1 base from V and 4 from J; bases not matched to a gene: 0. Germline V gene sequence: CDR1 SGHTA, CDR2 FQGNSA. The CDR3 covers 14 residues. The CDR3 sequence is CASSLGTGGYGYTF. DNA of the CDR3: TGTGCCAGCAGCTTAGGGACAGGGGGCTATGGCTACACCTTC. Looking up the rest from reference TRBV7-2 and TRBJ1-2 gives the full variable domain: GAGVSQSPSNKVTEKGKDVELRCDPISGHTALYWYRQSLGQGLEFLIYFQGNSAPDKSGLPSDRFSAERTGGSVSTLTIQRTQQEDSAVYLCASSLGTGGYGYTFGSGTRLTVV.

The chain is built from TRBV27 and TRBJ2-2; 11 nucleotides match TRBD2. Germline V gives CDR1 MNHEY, CDR2 SMNVEV (reference sequence). With V trimmed by 6 bases and J by 3 bases, 12 bases remained unmatched. The CDR3 loop spans 18 amino acids. The CDR3 bases are TGTGCCAGCAGCCGGGGACTAGCGGAAGCGGGAGACACCGGGGAGCTGTTTTTT. Amino acids: CASSRGLAEAGDTGELFF.

Details on this clone: Different DNA sequences within this sample yield the same CDR3. The rearrangement links TRBV19 to TRBJ1-1; 8 bases are shared with TRBD1. Germline lookup yields CDR1 LNHDA and CDR2 SQIVND (reference sequence). J was trimmed by 4 bases and V by 7 bases; bases with no gene match: 5. CDR3 size: 13 residues. The CDR3 nucleotides are TGTGCCAGTACTTCTACAGGGGGCACTGAAGCTTTCTTT. Its translation is CASTSTGGTEAFF. The full variable domain, rest sourced from reference TRBV19 and TRBJ1-1, is DGGITQSPKYLFRKEGQNVTLSCEQNLNHDAMYWYRQDPGQGLRLIYYSQIVNDFQKGDIAEGYSVSREKKESFPLTVTSAQKNPTAFYLCASTSTGGTEAFFGQGTRLTVV.

This rearrangement joins TRBV2 to TRBJ2-1, with 9 bases fitting TRBD2. Trimming cost V 5 bases and J 9 bases; bases outside gene matches: 8. Germline values: CDR1 SNHLY, CDR2 FYNNEI. The CDR3 is 14 amino acids. The DNA for the CDR3 is TGTGCCAGCAGTTTAGCGGGAGCGACCGCTGAGCAGTTCTTC. Translated, it gives CASSLAGATAEQFF. The entire variable domain, with the rest obtained from reference TRBV2 and TRBJ2-1, is as follows: EPEVTQTPSHQVTQMGQEVILRCVPISNHLYFYWYRQILGQKVEFLVSFYNNEISEKSEIFDDQFSVERPDGSNFTLKIRSTKLEDSAMYFCASSLAGATAEQFFGPGTRLTVL.

The V call is TRBV5-4, the J call TRBJ1-2, with 9 bases that match TRBD1. The CDR3 has 14 residues. Germline V gene sequence: CDR1 SGHNT, CDR2 YYREEE (reference sequence). V dropped 0 bases and J dropped 6; count of bases not matched to a gene: 3. The CDR3 protein is CASSLEDRGDGYTF. The CDR3 DNA is TGTGCCAGCAGCTTGGAAGACAGGGGGGATGGCTACACCTTC. The entire variable domain, with the rest obtained from reference TRBV5-4 and TRBJ1-2, is as follows: ETGVTQSPTHLIKTRGQQVTLRCSSQSGHNTVSWYQQALGQGPQFIFQYYREEENGRGNFPPRFSGLQFPNYSSELNVNALELDDSALYLCASSLEDRGDGYTFGSGTRLTVV.

This clone appeared once. The rearrangement uses TRBV2 and TRBJ1-5; perhaps TRBD1 as D (6 bases). This CDR3 is 16 amino acids long. Germline CDR1 is SNHLY and CDR2 is FYNNEI. V dropped 5 bases and J dropped 4 bases, with 18 bases sitting between them. CDR3: CASSSDSKAYNQPQHF. The DNA of the CDR3 is TGTGCCAGCAGTTCGGACAGCAAGGCCTATAATCAGCCCCAGCATTTT.